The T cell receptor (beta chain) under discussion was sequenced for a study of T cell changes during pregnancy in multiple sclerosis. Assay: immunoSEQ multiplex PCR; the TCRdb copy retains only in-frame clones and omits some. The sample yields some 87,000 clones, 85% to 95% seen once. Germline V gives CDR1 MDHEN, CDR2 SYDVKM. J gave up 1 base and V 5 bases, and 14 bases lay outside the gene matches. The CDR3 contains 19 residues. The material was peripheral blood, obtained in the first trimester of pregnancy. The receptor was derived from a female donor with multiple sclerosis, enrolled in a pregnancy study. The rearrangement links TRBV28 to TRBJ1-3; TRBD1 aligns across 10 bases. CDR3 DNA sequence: TGTGCCAGCAGTCCCTTCCTCCGCGACAGGGGGCATTCTGGAAACACCATATATTTT. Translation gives CASSPFLRDRGHSGNTIYF.